Each of the 4 T cell receptor beta chains below was sequenced from the same sample in a study of shared clonotypes between healthy human individuals. As defined, naive CD8 cells were CD45RO-negative and positively selected for CCR7, with terminally differentiated effector memory CD45RA+ cells excluded. The protocol was immunoSEQ multiplex PCR, while the TCRdb copy is restricted to in-frame clones and leaves out a portion. The sample shows hundreds of thousands of clones, 90% to 97% of them seen only once. Specimen: naive CD8+ T cells sorted from blood. Receptors were obtained from a man aged 25-45 years in good health.

Of note for this clone: The same CDR3 can be traced to other DNA sequences in this sample. J is TRBJ1-1 and V is TRBV7-2; D is undetermined. V lost 2 bases to trimming and J lost 5 bases, with 6 bases between them. In germline, CDR1 is SGHTA, CDR2 FQGNSA. CDR3 size: 12 residues. DNA for the CDR3: TGTGCCAGCAGCTTATGGGGAACTGAAGCTTTCTTT. Translation gives CASSLWGTEAFF.

The V gene is TRBV18, the J gene TRBJ2-5; D remains unclear. The V and J ends lost 6 bases and 9 bases respectively, with 11 bases between them. Germline values: CDR1 KGHSH, CDR2 LQKENI. The CDR3 consists of 11 residues. CDR3 region: CASSPEKAQYF. The CDR3 DNA reads TGTGCCAGCTCCCCGGAAAAGGCCCAGTACTTC.

The chain recombines TRBV15 with TRBJ2-5; the D gene is possibly TRBD1 (5 bases). The DNA end lines up better with TRBJ2-7; the J call may be wrong. Germline V lookup: CDR1 LNHNV, CDR2 YYDKDF (reference sequence). CDR3 length equals 13 residues. In DNA, the CDR3 is TGTGCCACCCAGGACACCAGCTCCTACGAGCAGTACTTC. This gives the protein CATQDTSSYEQYF.

This chain links TRBV7-2 with TRBJ2-3, with D tentatively TRBD1 or TRBD2 (5 bases each). The CDR3 has 14 amino acids. Germline V CDR1 and CDR2: SGHTA, FQGNSA. V was pared by 1 base and J by 2 bases, with 7 bases between. This CDR3 reads CASSLGGYTDTQYF. The CDR3 DNA reads TGTGCCAGCAGCTTAGGGGGGTACACAGATACGCAGTATTTT.